Listed below are T cell receptor beta chains from one sample, sequenced in a study of cytomegalovirus exposure and HLA in healthy donors. Profiling relied on immunoSEQ multiplex PCR, and the TCRdb table lists in-frame clones only, not all of them. The sample holds about 62,000 clones; about 87% are singletons and the top ten take about 1.5%. The sequenced sample consisted of PBMCs. These receptors were obtained from a man aged 18 to 29 in good health and CMV-seronegative. CDR3s include the opening cysteine and the closing phenylalanine or tryptophan. The order of the fields is D gene, clone size, J gene, V gene, CDR3 protein, CDR3 DNA. The D gene is left open where the match is weak. Only some rows state a clone size, as once, few, many or a class for expanded clones.

D: -
size: -
J: TRBJ2-7
V: TRBV5-1
CDR3: CASSLGHSLYEQYF
DNA: TGCGCCAGCAGCTTGGGGCACAGCCTCTACGAGCAGTACTTC

D: TRBD2
size: -
J: TRBJ2-3
V: TRBV5-4
CDR3: CASSLRGGVDTQYF
DNA: TGTGCCAGCAGCTTGCGCGGGGGGGTAGATACGCAGTATTTT

D: TRBD1
size: -
J: TRBJ1-6
V: TRBV19
CDR3: CASSSRGLNSPLHF
DNA: TGTGCCAGTAGTAGCAGGGGGCTAAATTCACCCCTCCACTTT

D: -
size: once
J: TRBJ2-1
V: TRBV10-3
CDR3: CAIGALYNEQFF
DNA: TGTGCCATCGGGGCACTCTACAATGAGCAGTTCTTC

D: -
size: -
J: TRBJ1-2
V: TRBV21-1
CDR3: CASTSNRETF
DNA: TGTGCCAGCACCTCAAATCGGGAGACCTTC

D: -
size: -
J: TRBJ2-1
V: TRBV29-1
CDR3: CSVEVLQGPPEQFF
DNA: TGCAGCGTTGAAGTTCTTCAGGGGCCCCCCGAGCAGTTCTTC

D: -
size: -
J: TRBJ2-7
V: TRBV6-5
CDR3: CASSYMGRATYEQYF
DNA: TGTGCCAGCAGTTACATGGGCAGGGCAACCTACGAGCAGTACTTC

D: -
size: -
J: TRBJ1-2
V: TRBV7-9
CDR3: CASSLGQGIDGYTF
DNA: TGTGCCAGCAGCTTAGGGCAGGGGATCGATGGCTACACCTTC

D: TRBD2
size: -
J: TRBJ2-2
V: TRBV9
CDR3: CASSPRTSGNTGELFF
DNA: TGTGCCAGCAGCCCCCGGACTAGCGGGAACACCGGGGAGCTGTTTTTT

D: -
size: -
J: TRBJ1-6
V: TRBV28
CDR3: CASSLFRGGVNSPLHF
DNA: TGTGCCAGCAGTTTATTCCGGGGAGGGGTAAATTCACCCCTCCACTTT

D: TRBD1
size: -
J: TRBJ1-2
V: TRBV5-1
CDR3: CASSLPGQSYGYTF
DNA: TGCGCCAGCAGCCTACCGGGACAGAGCTATGGCTACACCTTC

D: -
size: -
J: TRBJ1-5
V: TRBV5-8
CDR3: CASSLSDSFYSNQPQHF
DNA: TGTGCCAGCAGCCTTTCCGACAGCTTTTATAGCAATCAGCCCCAGCATTTT

D: -
size: -
J: TRBJ2-3
V: TRBV13
CDR3: CASSLASTDTQYF
DNA: TGTGCCAGCAGCTTAGCTAGCACAGATACGCAGTATTTT

D: -
size: -
J: TRBJ2-5
V: TRBV14
CDR3: CASSRGLQETQYF
DNA: TGTGCCAGTAGCAGAGGGCTCCAAGAGACCCAGTACTTC

D: -
size: -
J: TRBJ1-2
V: TRBV5-4
CDR3: CASSSDGKNYGYTF
DNA: TGTGCCAGCAGCTCTGACGGGAAGAACTATGGCTACACCTTC

D: -
size: -
J: TRBJ2-7
V: TRBV20-1
CDR3: CSAGTYEQYF
DNA: TGCAGTGCTGGGACATACGAGCAGTACTTC

D: TRBD1
size: -
J: TRBJ2-7
V: TRBV6-6
CDR3: CASSLTGTYEQYF
DNA: TGTGCCAGCAGTTTGACAGGGACCTACGAGCAGTACTTC

D: -
size: few
J: TRBJ1-5
V: TRBV6-1
CDR3: CASSTGTRSNQPQHF
DNA: TGTGCCAGCAGCACCGGGACTAGGAGCAATCAGCCCCAGCATTTT

D: TRBD2
size: -
J: TRBJ2-6
V: TRBV4-1
CDR3: CASSQDSRGGSSGANVLTF
DNA: TGCGCCAGCAGCCAAGATTCCCGGGGGGGGAGCTCTGGGGCCAACGTCCTGACTTTC

D: TRBD1
size: -
J: TRBJ2-1
V: TRBV7-2
CDR3: CASSLVGDSSYNEQFF
DNA: TGTGCCAGCAGCTTAGTGGGGGACAGCTCCTACAATGAGCAGTTCTTC

D: -
size: -
J: TRBJ2-3
V: TRBV7-9
CDR3: CASSPHGGTDTQYF
DNA: TGTGCCAGCAGCCCCCACGGGGGCACAGATACGCAGTATTTT

D: TRBD2
size: -
J: TRBJ2-7
V: TRBV7-6
CDR3: CASSSYLAGESSYEQYF
DNA: TGTGCCAGCAGTTCCTATTTAGCGGGGGAAAGCTCCTACGAGCAGTACTTC

D: TRBD2
size: -
J: TRBJ2-1
V: TRBV4-1
CDR3: CASSQVFKLAGEYNEQFF
DNA: TGCGCCAGCAGCCAAGTATTTAAACTAGCGGGGGAATACAATGAGCAGTTCTTC

D: -
size: once
J: TRBJ2-1
V: TRBV11-2
CDR3: CASSLDRDEQFF
DNA: TGTGCCAGCAGCCTAGATCGGGATGAGCAGTTCTTC

D: -
size: -
J: TRBJ1-1
V: TRBV28
CDR3: CASIKPRGYTEAFF
DNA: TGTGCCAGCATCAAACCCAGGGGTTACACTGAAGCTTTCTTT

D: TRBD2
size: -
J: TRBJ2-3
V: TRBV10-1
CDR3: CATIFTSGADTQYF
DNA: TGCGCCACCATATTTACTAGCGGGGCAGATACGCAGTATTTT

D: TRBD2
size: -
J: TRBJ2-2
V: TRBV14
CDR3: CASSQGGGNGELFF
DNA: TGTGCCAGCAGCCAAGGCGGGGGTAACGGGGAGCTGTTTTTT

D: -
size: -
J: TRBJ2-7
V: TRBV7-6
CDR3: CASSSYRSSYEQYF
DNA: TGTGCCAGCAGTTCTTACAGATCCTCCTACGAGCAGTACTTC

D: -
size: -
J: TRBJ1-5
V: TRBV30
CDR3: CAWNSWDINQPQHF
DNA: TGTGCCTGGAATTCATGGGACATTAATCAGCCCCAGCATTTT

D: -
size: -
J: TRBJ1-1
V: TRBV7-9
CDR3: CASSAETVNTEAFF
DNA: TGTGCCAGCAGCGCTGAGACAGTTAACACTGAAGCTTTCTTT

D: TRBD2
size: -
J: TRBJ2-2
V: TRBV30
CDR3: CAWKRGGLGELFF
DNA: TGTGCCTGGAAACGGGGGGGCCTCGGGGAGCTGTTTTTT

D: TRBD1
size: -
J: TRBJ1-2
V: TRBV29-1
CDR3: CSVADRATGGYTF
DNA: TGCAGCGTCGCGGACAGGGCGACGGGTGGCTACACCTTC

D: -
size: -
J: TRBJ2-7
V: TRBV15
CDR3: CATSRVRGLGEQYF
DNA: TGTGCCACCAGCAGAGTCAGGGGTTTGGGCGAGCAGTACTTC

D: TRBD2
size: -
J: TRBJ2-3
V: TRBV5-4
CDR3: CASSPGLAGGPADTQYF
DNA: TGTGCCAGCAGCCCGGGACTAGCGGGGGGCCCCGCAGATACGCAGTATTTT

D: -
size: -
J: TRBJ1-1
V: TRBV7-2
CDR3: CASSPPGTEAFF
DNA: TGTGCCAGCAGCCCCCCGGGGACTGAAGCTTTCTTT

D: -
size: -
J: TRBJ2-1
V: TRBV29-1
CDR3: CSVEGNTGFGSYNEQFF
DNA: TGCAGCGTTGAAGGAAATACGGGGTTCGGGTCCTACAATGAGCAGTTCTTC

D: TRBD1
size: -
J: TRBJ2-7
V: TRBV30
CDR3: CAWSTDRVYEQYF
DNA: TGTGCCTGGAGTACGGACAGGGTTTACGAGCAGTACTTC

D: -
size: -
J: TRBJ1-4
V: TRBV4-1
CDR3: CASSHINTGTLDEKLFF
DNA: TGCGCCAGCAGCCATATAAATACCGGGACATTGGATGAAAAACTGTTTTTT

D: TRBD1
size: -
J: TRBJ2-2
V: TRBV6-5
CDR3: CASPLSRDRVRELFF
DNA: TGTGCCAGCCCTCTGTCTCGGGACAGGGTTAGGGAGCTGTTTTTT

D: -
size: -
J: TRBJ1-2
V: TRBV5-6
CDR3: CASSLGWADNYGYTF
DNA: TGTGCCAGCAGCCTCGGCTGGGCAGACAACTATGGCTACACCTTC

D: -
size: -
J: TRBJ2-5
V: TRBV7-7
CDR3: CASSHPGRGETQYF
DNA: TGTGCTAGCAGCCATCCGGGGAGAGGGGAGACCCAGTACTTC

D: -
size: -
J: TRBJ2-7
V: TRBV29-1
CDR3: CSVEDPSNYEQYF
DNA: TGCAGCGTTGAAGATCCCTCTAACTACGAGCAGTACTTC

D: TRBD1
size: -
J: TRBJ1-3
V: TRBV29-1
CDR3: CSVQDRRSGNTIYF
DNA: TGCAGCGTCCAGGACAGGAGATCTGGAAACACCATATATTTT